This TCR beta chain is drawn from a study of blood T cell repertoires in COVID-19. Across the whole study: Material from acute and convalescent COVID-19 was sourced from the United States, Italy and Spain. T cells, B-cell-depleted T cells, or PBMCs provided the cDNA or gDNA that served as material.

Germline V gives CDR1 KGHSH, CDR2 LQKENI. This CDR3 has 14 residues. Deletions cut 4 bases from V and 1 base from J, with 10 bases between. As processed by the authors: Estimation of nucleated cell counts relied on the amplification of reference gene primers. Generated by immunoSEQ multiplex PCR, the TCRdb table keeps only in-frame clones and is missing some. For V, J and clone size, that table is used; D and trimming come from the DNA. The sample lists about 24,000 clones; roughly 91% were seen once. Sequenced input: peripheral blood. V is TRBV18 and J is TRBJ1-1, with D possibly being TRBD1 (5 bases). The clonotype originates from a man in his 70s with COVID-19, enrolled during active disease. CDR3 DNA: TGTGCCAGCTCACAATTCGGACAGAACACTGAAGCTTTCTTT. Translating it yields CASSQFGQNTEAFF.